The present T cell receptor (beta chain) was sequenced within a study of T-cell reconstitution after alpha-beta-depleted transplantation in children. The TCRbeta library incorporated unique molecular identifiers. Each CDR3 protein gets one entry after TCRdb re-called the PCR reads with MiXCR. The sample holds 380,000 or so distinct CDR3 sequences, 13% seen once. Germline CDR1 reads SGDLS; CDR2 reads YYNGEE. The CDR3 sequence is 16 residues long. The V end was cut by 4 bases, the J end by 2 bases, with 18 bases between. This specimen consisted of PBMCs, obtained from the stem cell graft. The receptor was isolated from a human donor who donated a stem cell graft to a child with Fanconi anemia. The genes are TRBV9 and TRBJ2-5, with a weak D call TRBD1 (5 bases). CDR3 DNA sequence: TGTGCCAGCAGCCCCTTTGACGACGACAGTCAAGAGACCCAGTACTTC. Translated: CASSPFDDDSQETQYF.